What follows is one TCR beta chain and its context. The data belong to a study of OX40 agonist ivuxolimab in advanced cancers. The germline V gene has CDR1 SGHDT and CDR2 YYEEEE. There are 12 residues in the CDR3. V dropped 2 bases and J dropped 4 bases, with 7 bases sitting between them. Sequencing used immunoSEQ multiplex PCR; TCRdb keeps in-frame clones, though not all of them. The sample has over 35,000 clones, roughly 81% seen once; the top ten hold about 17%. The sequence was obtained from an adult with an advanced solid tumor such as melanoma, head and neck, liver or kidney cancer. The rearrangement joins TRBV5-6 to TRBJ2-7, with no clear D. The sequencing here drew on CD4+ or CD8+ T cells sorted from blood, taken in a trial of the OX40 agonist ivuxolimab. CDR3 amino acids: CASSFGGYEQYF. The CDR3 DNA reads as TGTGCCAGCAGCTTTGGTGGATACGAGCAGTACTTC.